The clone carrying this TCR beta chain was detected only a few times. The data derive from a study of Ad26.COV2.S vaccination and SARS-CoV-2 variants. This sample's treatment: 15 to 20 received Ad26.COV2.S at low or high dose, single or two shots; roughly five received placebo; per-sample allocation not given. Day 63 after the first vaccine or placebo injection was the time point for sampling. Using immunoSEQ multiplex PCR, the repertoire was profiled, and TCRdb retains in-frame clones only, with some absent. The data hold around 300,000 clones, with about 86% observed a single time. Germline CDR1 reads LNHDA; CDR2 reads SQIVND (reference sequence). The CDR3 sequence is 14 residues long. The trim removed 1 base at V and 7 bases at J, leaving 3 bases unmatched.

This material consisted of peripheral blood, taken in a trial of Ad26.COV2.S vaccine versus placebo. This TCR came from a person aged 18-60 years who received the Ad26.COV2.S COVID-19 vaccine or a placebo. The chain links TRBV19 to TRBJ1-5; 8 bases fit TRBD1. The CDR3: CASSIGAGGQPQHF. The CDR3 DNA follows: TGTGCCAGTAGTATAGGGGCAGGGGGCCAGCCCCAGCATTTT.